The entry below gives a single T cell receptor (beta chain) sequence along with its context. The ends lost 4 bases at V and 5 bases at J; junction bases unmatched: 6. The V gene's germline CDR1 is SEHNR and CDR2 FQNEAQ (reference sequence). The CDR3 spans 14 residues. The data stem from a study of cytomegalovirus exposure and HLA in healthy donors. The PCR employed 60 Vbeta primers together with 13 Jbeta primers. Generated by immunoSEQ multiplex PCR, the TCRdb table keeps only in-frame clones and is missing some. The sample contains about 92,000 clones, 65% to 85% of which appear only once. Sequencing was done on a sample of PBMCs. V and J are TRBV7-9 and TRBJ1-1; 8 bases align to TRBD1. The clonotype comes from a young man in good health and CMV-seronegative. For the CDR3, the DNA is TGTGCCAGCAGCTCGGACAGGGCGGAAACTGAAGCTTTCTTT. Its translation: CASSSDRAETEAFF.